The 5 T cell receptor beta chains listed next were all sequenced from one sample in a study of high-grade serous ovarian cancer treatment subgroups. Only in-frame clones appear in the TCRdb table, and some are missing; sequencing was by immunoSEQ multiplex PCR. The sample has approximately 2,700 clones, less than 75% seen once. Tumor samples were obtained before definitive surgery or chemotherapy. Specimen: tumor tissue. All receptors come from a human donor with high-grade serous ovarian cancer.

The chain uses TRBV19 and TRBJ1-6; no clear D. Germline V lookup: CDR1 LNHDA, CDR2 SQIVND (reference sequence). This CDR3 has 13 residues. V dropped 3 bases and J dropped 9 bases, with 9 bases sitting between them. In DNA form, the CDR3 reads TGTGCCAGTAGTATGGGTTTGGGTTCACCCCTCCACTTT. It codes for CASSMGLGSPLHF.

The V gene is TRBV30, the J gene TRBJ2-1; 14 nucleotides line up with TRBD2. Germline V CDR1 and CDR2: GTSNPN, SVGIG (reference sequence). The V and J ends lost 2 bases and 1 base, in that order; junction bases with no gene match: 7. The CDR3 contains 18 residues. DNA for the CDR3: TGTGCCTGGAGTAACCGACTAGCGGGGGGGAGGTCCTACAATGAGCAGTTCTTC. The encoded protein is CAWSNRLAGGRSYNEQFF.

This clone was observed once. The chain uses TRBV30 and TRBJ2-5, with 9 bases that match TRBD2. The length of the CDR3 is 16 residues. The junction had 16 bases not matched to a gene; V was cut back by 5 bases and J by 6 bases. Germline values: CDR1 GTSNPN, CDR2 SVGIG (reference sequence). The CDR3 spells CAWSRGTAGGHQTQYF. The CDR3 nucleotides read TGTGCCTGGTCCCGGGGGACAGCGGGGGGCCACCAGACCCAGTACTTC.

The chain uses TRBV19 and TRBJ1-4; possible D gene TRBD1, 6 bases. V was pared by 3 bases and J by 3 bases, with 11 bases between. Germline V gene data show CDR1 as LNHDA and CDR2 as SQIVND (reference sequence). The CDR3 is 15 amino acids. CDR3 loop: CASSIWGGPNEKLFF. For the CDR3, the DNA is TGTGCCAGTAGTATTTGGGGGGGCCCTAATGAAAAACTGTTTTTT. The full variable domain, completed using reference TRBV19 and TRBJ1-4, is DGGITQSPKYLFRKEGQNVTLSCEQNLNHDAMYWYRQDPGQGLRLIYYSQIVNDFQKGDIAEGYSVSREKKESFPLTVTSAQKNPTAFYLCASSIWGGPNEKLFFGSGTQLSVL.

CDR3 nucleotide sequence: TGTGCCAGTAGTCCTAGGGAGGGGGGGCGGACAGATACGCAGTATTTT. Its protein product is CASSPREGGRTDTQYF. The chain links TRBV19 to TRBJ2-3, with a tentative D call TRBD2 (7 bases). This CDR3 comprises 16 residues. The V gene lost 5 bases and the J gene lost 3 bases, with 18 bases spanning the gap. The germline CDR1 and CDR2 sequences are LNHDA and SQIVND (reference sequence). The full variable domain, completed using reference TRBV19 and TRBJ2-3, is DGGITQSPKYLFRKEGQNVTLSCEQNLNHDAMYWYRQDPGQGLRLIYYSQIVNDFQKGDIAEGYSVSREKKESFPLTVTSAQKNPTAFYLCASSPREGGRTDTQYFGPGTRLTVL.